This T cell receptor (beta chain) was identified during a study of Graves' ophthalmopathy and Graves' hyperthyroidism listed by TCRdb under 2018. Describing the broader study: Peripheral blood was collected at initial diagnosis, before any treatment. Following sampling, methimazole starting at 30 mg daily was administered to hyperthyroidism patients, and high-dose intravenous methylprednisolone was administered to ophthalmopathy patients. TCR beta repertoire signatures were used to distinguish Graves' ophthalmopathy from Graves' hyperthyroidism and to predict progression to ophthalmopathy. In total, some 140 blood samples were TCR-sequenced: approximately 42 ophthalmopathy, about 75 hyperthyroidism and approximately 17 hyperthyroidism-to-ophthalmopathy patients. T-cell repertoires of thyroid tissue and blood were compared in six or seven hyperthyroidism patients. To explore V-J signatures that distinguish ophthalmopathy from hyperthyroidism, a discovery set of about 99 patients was enrolled, made up of 43 with ophthalmopathy and some 58 with stable hyperthyroidism. An independent validation cohort was composed of around 19 hyperthyroidism patients and roughly 16 patients who later progressed from hyperthyroidism to ophthalmopathy.

Ophthalmopathy patients had moderately to severely active disease, Clinical Activity Score of at least 3, NOSPECS grade of at least 4, and disease duration under 3 months. Patients were excluded if they had other autoimmune diseases, uncontrolled infections, pregnancy or lactation. Diagnosis relied on clinical symptoms, serum thyroxine, TRAb, thyroid ultrasound and orbital computed tomography. Using Ficoll-Paque density gradient centrifugation, PBMCs were isolated from approximately 11 ml of fresh peripheral blood. Total RNA was extracted with Trizol reagent and quality-checked on an Agilent 2100 Bioanalyzer. This clonotype was recorded at least ten times. Its specific antigen is unknown. Per-nucleotide qualities are absent, and no much larger clonotype sits a single base away. For repertoire sequencing, TCR beta CDR3 regions were amplified from RNA transcripts. HTBI primers and the Qiagen OneStep RT-PCR kit were used in a first-round RT-PCR, which was followed by a second-round multiplex PCR, size selection and purification. Libraries were sequenced paired-end with 100 bp reads on an Illumina HiSeq2000. The authors' pipeline ran thus. SOAPnuke was used to process the reads, removing any read that contained adapters or uncalled bases, had a mean Phred below 15, or lacked an exact match to the constant primer or identifier. COPE v1.2.5 was used to merge the high-quality paired reads. Each unique nucleotide sequence was defined as a clonotype, and clonotypes were aligned to IMGT TRB V, D and J references with MiTCR v1.1. Only V-J combinations with frequency above 0.0001 were analysed, covering 99.2% of repertoires. A TCR clonal expansion and chaos score per V-J combination was defined as the ratio of F50 clonal expansion to chaos observed in the TCRdist matrix. Welch's t-statistics and random forest were used to reduce the features to about 14 V-J combinations, which were then used as input to a naive Bayes classifier. The Morisita-Horn index was used to measure how similar the thyroid and blood repertoires were. Using fastp trimming at Q25 and MiXCR clonotype assembly, TCRdb reanalyzed the public sequencing data and kept in-frame beta chains. Identical CDR3 proteins give one entry, which carries the most common genes and DNA. The V and J calls follow TCRdb's processing rather than the paper's. A total of 340,000 or so distinct CDR3 sequences appear in this sample, roughly 15% of them only once. The leading ten clones occupy around 12% of the sample.

The paper's findings and limits, for the study overall: In validation, the model predicted ophthalmopathy progression with about 64% sensitivity and less than 80% specificity; some twelve predicted patients were CT-confirmed with GO in a median of approximately six months. The 13-signature model separated ophthalmopathy from stable hyperthyroidism with roughly 90% sensitivity and about 81% specificity in cross-validation, and 80%/75% in the test set. Sample size was not statistically predetermined, and group allocation was not concealed from the investigators. Among expanded thyroid clonotypes with frequency above 0.001, most also showed up in blood, which suggests that blood repertoires may reflect the thyroid immune response.

The germline V gene sets CDR1 to MNHNS and CDR2 to SASEGT. Germline trimming: 4 bases from V, 4 bases from J; junction bases outside gene matches: 4. The CDR3 sequence holds 14 residues, the cysteine and phenylalanine included. CDR3 DNA is the only sequence kept; it has 42 bases, read in frame from the first base. The sequence links TRBV6-1 to TRBJ1-5, and TRBD1 matches 7 of the central bases. Sequencing input: peripheral blood. The clonotype comes from an adult man with Graves' ophthalmopathy. The nucleotide sequence is given as TGTGCCAGCAGTGGGACAGGCCCTAATCAGCCCCAGCATTTT. This encodes CASSGTGPNQPQHF.